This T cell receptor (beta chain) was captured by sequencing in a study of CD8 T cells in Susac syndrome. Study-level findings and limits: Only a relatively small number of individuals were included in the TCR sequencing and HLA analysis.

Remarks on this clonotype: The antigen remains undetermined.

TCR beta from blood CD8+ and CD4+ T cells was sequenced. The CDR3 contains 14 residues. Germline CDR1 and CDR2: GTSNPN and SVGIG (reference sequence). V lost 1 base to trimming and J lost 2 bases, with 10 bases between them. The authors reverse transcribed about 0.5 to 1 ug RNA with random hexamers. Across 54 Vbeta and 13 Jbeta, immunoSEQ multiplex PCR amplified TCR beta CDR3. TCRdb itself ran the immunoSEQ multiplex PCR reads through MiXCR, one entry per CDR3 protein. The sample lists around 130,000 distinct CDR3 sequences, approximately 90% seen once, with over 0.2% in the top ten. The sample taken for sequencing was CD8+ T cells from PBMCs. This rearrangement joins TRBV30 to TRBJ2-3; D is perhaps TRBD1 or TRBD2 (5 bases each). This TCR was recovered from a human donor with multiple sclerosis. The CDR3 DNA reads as TGTGCCTGGAGTGCTACGGGGACCACAGATACGCAGTATTTT. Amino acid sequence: CAWSATGTTDTQYF.